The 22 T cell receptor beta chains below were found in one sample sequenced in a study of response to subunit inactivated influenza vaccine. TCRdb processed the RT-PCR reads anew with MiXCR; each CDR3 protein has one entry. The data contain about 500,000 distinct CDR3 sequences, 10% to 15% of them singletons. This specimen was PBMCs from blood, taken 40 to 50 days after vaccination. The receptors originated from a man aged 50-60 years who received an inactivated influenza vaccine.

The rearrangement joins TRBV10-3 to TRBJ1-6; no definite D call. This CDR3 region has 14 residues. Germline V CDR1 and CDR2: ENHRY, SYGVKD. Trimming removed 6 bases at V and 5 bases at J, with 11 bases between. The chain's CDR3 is CAIRREEDNSPLHF. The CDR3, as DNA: TGTGCCATCAGACGGGAGGAGGATAATTCACCCCTCCACTTT.

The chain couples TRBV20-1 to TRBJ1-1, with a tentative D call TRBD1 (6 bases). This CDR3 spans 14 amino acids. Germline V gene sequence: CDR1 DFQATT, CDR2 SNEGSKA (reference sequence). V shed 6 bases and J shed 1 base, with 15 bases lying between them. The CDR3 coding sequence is TGCAGTGCCCGCAAGGGGGTAGCGAACACTGAAGCTTTCTTT. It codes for CSARKGVANTEAFF.

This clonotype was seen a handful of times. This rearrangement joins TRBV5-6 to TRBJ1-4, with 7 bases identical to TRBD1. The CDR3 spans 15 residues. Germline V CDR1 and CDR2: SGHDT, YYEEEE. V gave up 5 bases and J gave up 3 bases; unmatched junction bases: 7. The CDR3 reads CASSIGTVPNEKLFF. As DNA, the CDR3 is TGTGCCAGCAGTATCGGGACAGTCCCTAATGAAAAACTGTTTTTT.

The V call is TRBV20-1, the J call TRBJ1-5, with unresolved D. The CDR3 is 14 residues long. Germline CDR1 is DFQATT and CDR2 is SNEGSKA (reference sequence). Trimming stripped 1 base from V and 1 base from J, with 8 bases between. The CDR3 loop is CSARGSRSNQPQHF. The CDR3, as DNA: TGCAGTGCTAGAGGAAGCAGGAGCAATCAGCCCCAGCATTTT.

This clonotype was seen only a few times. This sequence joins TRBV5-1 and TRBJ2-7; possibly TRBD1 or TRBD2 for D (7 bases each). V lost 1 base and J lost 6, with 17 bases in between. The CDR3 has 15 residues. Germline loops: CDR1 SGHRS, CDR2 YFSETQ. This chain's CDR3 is CASSLMDRRGGEQYF. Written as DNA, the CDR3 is TGCGCCAGCAGCTTGATGGACAGGAGGGGGGGCGAGCAGTACTTC.

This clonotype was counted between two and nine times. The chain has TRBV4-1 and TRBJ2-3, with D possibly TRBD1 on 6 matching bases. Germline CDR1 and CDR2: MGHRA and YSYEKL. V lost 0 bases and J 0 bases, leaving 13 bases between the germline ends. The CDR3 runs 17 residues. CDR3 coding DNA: TGCGCCAGCAGCCAAGAAAGAGAGGGGGTGAGCACAGATACGCAGTATTTT. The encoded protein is CASSQEREGVSTDTQYF.

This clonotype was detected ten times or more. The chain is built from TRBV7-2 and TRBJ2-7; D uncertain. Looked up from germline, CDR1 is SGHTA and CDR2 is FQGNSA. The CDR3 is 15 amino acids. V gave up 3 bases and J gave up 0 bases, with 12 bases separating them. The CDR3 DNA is TGTGCCAGCAGCTTCAAGGGCCTTAGCTCCTACGAGCAGTACTTC. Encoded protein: CASSFKGLSSYEQYF. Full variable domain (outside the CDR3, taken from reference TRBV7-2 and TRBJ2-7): GAGVSQSPSNKVTEKGKDVELRCDPISGHTALYWYRQSLGQGLEFLIYFQGNSAPDKSGLPSDRFSAERTGGSVSTLTIQRTQQEDSAVYLCASSFKGLSSYEQYFGPGTRLTVT.

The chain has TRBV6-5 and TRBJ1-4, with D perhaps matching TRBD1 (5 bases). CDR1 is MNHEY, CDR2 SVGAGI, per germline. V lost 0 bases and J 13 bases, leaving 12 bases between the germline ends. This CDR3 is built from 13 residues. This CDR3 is CASSYSGGVLLFF. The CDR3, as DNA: TGTGCCAGCAGTTACTCAGGAGGGGTTTTACTGTTTTTT.

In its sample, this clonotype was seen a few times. CDR3 amino acids: CSAREWGSEQYF. CDR3 DNA sequence: TGCAGTGCTAGAGAATGGGGGAGCGAGCAGTACTTC. The chain couples TRBV20-1 to TRBJ2-7; D may correspond to TRBD1 or TRBD2 (5 bases each). V shed 0 bases and J shed 6 bases, with 9 bases lying between them. Germline-derived CDR1 and CDR2 are DFQATT and SNEGSKA (reference sequence). This CDR3 has 12 amino acids.

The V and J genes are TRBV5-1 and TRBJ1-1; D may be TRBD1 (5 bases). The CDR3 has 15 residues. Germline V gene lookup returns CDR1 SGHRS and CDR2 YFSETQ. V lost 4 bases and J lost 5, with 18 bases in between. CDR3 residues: CASSPGTGVGTEAFF. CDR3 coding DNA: TGCGCCAGCAGCCCCGGGACTGGGGTGGGGACTGAAGCTTTCTTT. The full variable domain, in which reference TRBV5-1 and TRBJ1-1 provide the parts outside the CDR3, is KAGVTQTPRYLIKTRGQQVTLSCSPISGHRSVSWYQQTPGQGLQFLFEYFSETQRNKGNFPGRFSGRQFSNSRSEMNVSTLELGDSALYLCASSPGTGVGTEAFFGQGTRLTVV.

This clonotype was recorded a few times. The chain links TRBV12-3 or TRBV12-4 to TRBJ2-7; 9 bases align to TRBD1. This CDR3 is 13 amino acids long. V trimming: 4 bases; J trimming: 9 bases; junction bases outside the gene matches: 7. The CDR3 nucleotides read TGTGCCAGCAGTTCTCCGGGACAGGGCCGGCAGTACTTC. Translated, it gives CASSSPGQGRQYF.

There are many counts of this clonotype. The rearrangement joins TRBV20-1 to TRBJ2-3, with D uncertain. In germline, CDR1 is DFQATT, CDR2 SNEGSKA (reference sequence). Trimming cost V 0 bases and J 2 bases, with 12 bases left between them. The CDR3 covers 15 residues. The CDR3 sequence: CSARDIQLFTDTQYF. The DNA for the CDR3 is TGCAGTGCTAGAGATATACAGCTTTTCACAGATACGCAGTATTTT.

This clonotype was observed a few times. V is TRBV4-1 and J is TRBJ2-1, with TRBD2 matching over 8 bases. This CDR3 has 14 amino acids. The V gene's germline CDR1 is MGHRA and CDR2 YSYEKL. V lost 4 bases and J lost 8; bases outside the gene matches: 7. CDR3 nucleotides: TGCGCCAGCAGCCCCCCAACTAGCGGCGATGAGCAGTTCTTC. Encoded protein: CASSPPTSGDEQFF.

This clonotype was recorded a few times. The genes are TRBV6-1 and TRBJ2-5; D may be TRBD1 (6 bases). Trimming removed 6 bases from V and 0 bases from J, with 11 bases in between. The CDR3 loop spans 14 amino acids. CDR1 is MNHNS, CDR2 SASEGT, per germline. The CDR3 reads CASSRGPYQETQYF. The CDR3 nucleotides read TGTGCCAGCAGCAGGGGTCCGTACCAAGAGACCCAGTACTTC.

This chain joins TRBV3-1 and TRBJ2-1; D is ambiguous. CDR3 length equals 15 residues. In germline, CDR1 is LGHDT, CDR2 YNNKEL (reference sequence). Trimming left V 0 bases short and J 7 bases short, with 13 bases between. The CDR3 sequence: CASSQDPRLQNEQFF. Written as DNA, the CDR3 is TGTGCCAGCAGCCAAGATCCAAGGCTCCAAAATGAGCAGTTCTTC.

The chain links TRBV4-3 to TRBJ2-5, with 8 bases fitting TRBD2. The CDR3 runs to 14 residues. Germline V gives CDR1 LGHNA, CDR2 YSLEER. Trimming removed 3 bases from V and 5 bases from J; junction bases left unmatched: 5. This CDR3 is CASSHSGSHETQYF. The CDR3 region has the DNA TGCGCCAGCAGCCACAGCGGGAGTCACGAGACCCAGTACTTC.

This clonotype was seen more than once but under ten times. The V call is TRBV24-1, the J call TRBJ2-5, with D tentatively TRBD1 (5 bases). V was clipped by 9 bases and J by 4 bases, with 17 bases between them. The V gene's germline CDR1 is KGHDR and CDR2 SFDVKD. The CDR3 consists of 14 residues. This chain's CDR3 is CATSWGRAGETQYF. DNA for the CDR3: TGTGCCACCTCTTGGGGCAGGGCAGGAGAGACCCAGTACTTC.

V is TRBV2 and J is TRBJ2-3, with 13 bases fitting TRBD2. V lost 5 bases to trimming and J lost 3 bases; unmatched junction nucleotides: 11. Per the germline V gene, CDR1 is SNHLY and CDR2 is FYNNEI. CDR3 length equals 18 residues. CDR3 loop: CASSFSTTSGGKTDTQYF. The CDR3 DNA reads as TGTGCCAGCAGTTTTTCCACGACTAGCGGGGGGAAGACAGATACGCAGTATTTT.

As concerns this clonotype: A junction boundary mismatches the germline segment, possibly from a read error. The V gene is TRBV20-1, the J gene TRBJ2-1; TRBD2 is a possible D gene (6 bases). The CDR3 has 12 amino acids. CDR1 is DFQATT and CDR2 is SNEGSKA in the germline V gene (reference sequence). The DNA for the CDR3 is TGCAGTGCTAGGTCGGGCGGGGCCGCCTCTTCCTTC. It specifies CSARSGGAASSF.

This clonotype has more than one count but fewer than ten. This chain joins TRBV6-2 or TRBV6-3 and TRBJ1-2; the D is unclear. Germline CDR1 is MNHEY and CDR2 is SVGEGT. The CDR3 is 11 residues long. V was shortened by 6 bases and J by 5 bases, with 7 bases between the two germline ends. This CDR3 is CASRTGYGYTF. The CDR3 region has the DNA TGTGCCAGCAGGACGGGGTATGGCTACACCTTC.

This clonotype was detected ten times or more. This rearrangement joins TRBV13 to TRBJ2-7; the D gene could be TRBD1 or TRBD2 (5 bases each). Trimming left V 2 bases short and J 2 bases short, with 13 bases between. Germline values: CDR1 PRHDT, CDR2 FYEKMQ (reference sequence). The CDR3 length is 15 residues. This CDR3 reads CASSLLGTIPYEQYF. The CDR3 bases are TGTGCCAGCAGCTTACTAGGGACGATCCCCTACGAGCAGTACTTC.

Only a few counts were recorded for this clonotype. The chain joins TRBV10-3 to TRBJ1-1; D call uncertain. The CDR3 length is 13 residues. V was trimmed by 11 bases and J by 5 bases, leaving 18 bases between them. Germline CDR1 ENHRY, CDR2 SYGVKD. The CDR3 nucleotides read TGTGCCGTTGGCGGACCGGGGAGGACTGAAGCTTTCTTT. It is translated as CAVGGPGRTEAFF.